Sequencing of this TCR beta chain was carried out in a study of T cell responses to AZD1222 COVID-19 vaccine. Note on this clone: Its antigen is not known.

The CDR3 is 16 residues long. Per germline, CDR1 LNHDA and CDR2 SQIVND (reference sequence). V was cut by 0 bases and J by 7 bases, with 18 bases left in between. Regarding the study as a whole: Reportedly, nearly half the spike-specific TCRs target unmutated variant regions. White British people made up most donors, females outnumbered males, and clonal diversity was possibly underestimated. All repertoire sampling was performed exclusively after the peak T cell response. A rise in Spike-specific TCR breadth and depth followed two AZD1222 doses.

Some clones are missing from TCRdb's copy, which holds only in-frame ones; the method was immunoSEQ multiplex PCR. This sample has more than 150,000 clones, with roughly nine tenths found just once. Here the sequenced sample was peripheral blood, taken after recovery from COVID-19. The source of this sequence is an adult who had recovered from COVID-19. The V call is TRBV19, the J call TRBJ1-2; tentative D call: TRBD1 (5 bases). The CDR3, as DNA: TGTGCCAGTAGTATAGATCTGGGGGGAAGGGCCTCTGGCTACACCTTC. Translating it yields CASSIDLGGRASGYTF.